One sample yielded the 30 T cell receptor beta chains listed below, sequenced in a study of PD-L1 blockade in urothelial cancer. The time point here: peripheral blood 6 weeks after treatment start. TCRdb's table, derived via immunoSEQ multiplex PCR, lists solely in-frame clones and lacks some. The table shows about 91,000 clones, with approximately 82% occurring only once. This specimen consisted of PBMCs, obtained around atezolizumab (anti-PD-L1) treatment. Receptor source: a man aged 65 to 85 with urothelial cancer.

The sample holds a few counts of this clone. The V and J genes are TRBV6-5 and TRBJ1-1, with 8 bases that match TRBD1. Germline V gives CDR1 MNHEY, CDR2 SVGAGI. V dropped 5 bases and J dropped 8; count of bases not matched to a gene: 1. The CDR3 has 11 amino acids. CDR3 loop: CASSRQGEAFF. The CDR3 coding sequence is TGTGCCAGCAGTCGACAGGGGGAAGCTTTCTTT.

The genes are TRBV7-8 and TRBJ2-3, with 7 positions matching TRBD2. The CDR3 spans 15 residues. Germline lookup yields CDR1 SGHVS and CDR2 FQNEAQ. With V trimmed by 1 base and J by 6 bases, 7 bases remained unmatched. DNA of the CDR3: TGTGCCAGCAGCTTAGTACCCGAGACTAGCGATACGCAGTATTTT. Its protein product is CASSLVPETSDTQYF.

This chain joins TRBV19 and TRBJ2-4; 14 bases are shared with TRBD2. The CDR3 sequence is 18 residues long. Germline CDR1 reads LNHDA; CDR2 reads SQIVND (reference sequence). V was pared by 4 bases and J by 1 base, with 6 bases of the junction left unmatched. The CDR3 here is CASSTWGLAGAAKNIQYF. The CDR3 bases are TGTGCCAGTAGTACTTGGGGACTAGCGGGAGCGGCCAAAAACATTCAGTACTTC.

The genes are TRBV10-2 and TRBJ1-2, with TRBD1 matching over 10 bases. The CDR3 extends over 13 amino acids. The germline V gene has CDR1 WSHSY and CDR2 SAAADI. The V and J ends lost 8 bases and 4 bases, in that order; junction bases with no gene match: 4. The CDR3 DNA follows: TGCGCCAGCGGTGGACAGGGGGGCTATGGCTACACCTTC. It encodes CASGGQGGYGYTF.

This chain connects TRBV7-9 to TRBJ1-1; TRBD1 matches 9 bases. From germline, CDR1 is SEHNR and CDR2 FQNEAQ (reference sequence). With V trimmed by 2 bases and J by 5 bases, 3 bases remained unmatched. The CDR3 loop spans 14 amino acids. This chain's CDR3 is CASSLTGGDTEAFF. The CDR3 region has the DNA TGTGCCAGCAGCTTAACAGGGGGCGATACTGAAGCTTTCTTT.

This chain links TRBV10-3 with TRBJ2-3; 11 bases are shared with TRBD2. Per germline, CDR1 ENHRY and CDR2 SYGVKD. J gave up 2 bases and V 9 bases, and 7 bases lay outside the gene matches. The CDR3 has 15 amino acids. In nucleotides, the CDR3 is TGTGCCATTTCCGGGACTAGCGGCTTCACAGATACGCAGTATTTT. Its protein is CAISGTSGFTDTQYF.

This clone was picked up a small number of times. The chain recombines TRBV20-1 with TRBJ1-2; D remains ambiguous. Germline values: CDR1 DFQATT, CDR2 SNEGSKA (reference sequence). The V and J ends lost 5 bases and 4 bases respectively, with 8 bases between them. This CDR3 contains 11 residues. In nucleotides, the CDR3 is TGCAGTGCTCACAGAGCCTATGGCTACACCTTC. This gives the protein CSAHRAYGYTF.

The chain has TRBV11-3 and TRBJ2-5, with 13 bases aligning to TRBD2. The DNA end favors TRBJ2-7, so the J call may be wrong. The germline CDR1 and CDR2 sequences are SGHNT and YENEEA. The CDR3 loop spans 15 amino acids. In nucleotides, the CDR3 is TGTGCCAGCAGCCCCACTAGCGGGAGGGCCTACGAGCAGTACTTC. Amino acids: CASSPTSGRAYEQYF.

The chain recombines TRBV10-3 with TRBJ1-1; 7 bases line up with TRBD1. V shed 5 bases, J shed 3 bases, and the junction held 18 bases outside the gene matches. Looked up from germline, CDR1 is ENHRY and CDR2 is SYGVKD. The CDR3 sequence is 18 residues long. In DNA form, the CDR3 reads TGTGCCATCAGTCCCCTGAAACAGGGGTTGGGGAGAGACACTGAAGCTTTCTTT. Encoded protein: CAISPLKQGLGRDTEAFF.

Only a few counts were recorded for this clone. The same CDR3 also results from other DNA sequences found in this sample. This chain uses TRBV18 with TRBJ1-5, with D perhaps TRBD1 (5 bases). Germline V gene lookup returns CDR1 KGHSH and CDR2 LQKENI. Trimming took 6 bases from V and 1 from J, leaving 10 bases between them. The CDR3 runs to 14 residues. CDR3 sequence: CASSREGSNQPQHF. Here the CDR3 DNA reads TGTGCCAGCTCCAGGGAAGGAAGCAATCAGCCCCAGCATTTT.

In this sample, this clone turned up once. This CDR3 reads CASSRDRGQEKLFF. DNA of the CDR3: TGTGCCAGTAGTAGGGACAGGGGGCAAGAAAAACTGTTTTTT. This chain connects TRBV19 to TRBJ1-4, with 12 bases that match TRBD1. V was clipped by 4 bases and J by 8 bases; unmatched bases: 2. Germline V gene data show CDR1 as LNHDA and CDR2 as SQIVND (reference sequence). This CDR3 is built from 14 residues.

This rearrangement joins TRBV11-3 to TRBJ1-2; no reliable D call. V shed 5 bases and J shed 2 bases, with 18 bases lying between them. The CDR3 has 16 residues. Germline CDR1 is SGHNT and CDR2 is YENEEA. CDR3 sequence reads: CASSPEGPRRNYGYTF. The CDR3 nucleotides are TGTGCCAGCAGCCCCGAGGGTCCCAGGAGGAACTATGGCTACACCTTC.

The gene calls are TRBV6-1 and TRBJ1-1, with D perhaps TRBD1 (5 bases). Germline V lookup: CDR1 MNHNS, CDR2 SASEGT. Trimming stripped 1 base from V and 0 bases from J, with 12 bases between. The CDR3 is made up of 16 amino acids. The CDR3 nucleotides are TGTGCCAGCAGTGAAGGGTGGGGCTACATGAACACTGAAGCTTTCTTT. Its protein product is CASSEGWGYMNTEAFF.

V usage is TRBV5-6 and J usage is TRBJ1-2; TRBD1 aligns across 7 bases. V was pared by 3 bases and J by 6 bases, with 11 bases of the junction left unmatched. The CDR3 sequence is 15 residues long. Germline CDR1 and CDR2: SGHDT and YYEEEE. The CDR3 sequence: CASSSPHSGGHGYTF. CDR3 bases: TGTGCCAGCAGCTCGCCGCATTCAGGGGGACATGGCTACACCTTC. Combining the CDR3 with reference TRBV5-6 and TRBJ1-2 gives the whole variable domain DAGVTQSPTHLIKTRGQQVTLRCSPKSGHDTVSWYQQALGQGPQFIFQYYEEEERQRGNFPDRFSGHQFPNYSSELNVNALLLGDSALYLCASSSPHSGGHGYTFGSGTRLTVV.

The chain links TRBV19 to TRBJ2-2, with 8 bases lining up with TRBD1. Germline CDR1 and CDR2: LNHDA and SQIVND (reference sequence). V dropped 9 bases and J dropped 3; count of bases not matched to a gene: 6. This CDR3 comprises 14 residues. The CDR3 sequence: CASRQGIDTGELFF. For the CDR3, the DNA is TGTGCCAGCAGACAGGGGATAGACACCGGGGAGCTGTTTTTT.

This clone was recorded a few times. The CDR3 loop is CASSRGNDYGYTF. The DNA for the CDR3 is TGTGCCAGCAGTCGGGGGAACGACTATGGCTACACCTTC. The J gene is TRBJ1-2, the V gene TRBV27; D may be TRBD1 (5 bases). Germline CDR1 MNHEY, CDR2 SMNVEV (reference sequence). V was shortened by 5 bases and J by 3 bases, with 10 bases between the two germline ends. The CDR3 totals 13 residues.

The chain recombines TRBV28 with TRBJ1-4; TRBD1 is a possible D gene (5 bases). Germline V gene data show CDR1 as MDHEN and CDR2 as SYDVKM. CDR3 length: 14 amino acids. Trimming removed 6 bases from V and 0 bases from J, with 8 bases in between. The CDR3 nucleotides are TGTGCCAGCAGGGGGGGAACAACTAATGAAAAACTGTTTTTT. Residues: CASRGGTTNEKLFF.

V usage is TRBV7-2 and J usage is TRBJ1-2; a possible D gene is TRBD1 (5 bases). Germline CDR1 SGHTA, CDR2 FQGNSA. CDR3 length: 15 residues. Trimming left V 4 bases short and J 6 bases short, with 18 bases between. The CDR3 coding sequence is TGTGCCAGCAGCTCGGGAGGGGAGATCTTGGATGGCTACACCTTC. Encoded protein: CASSSGGEILDGYTF.

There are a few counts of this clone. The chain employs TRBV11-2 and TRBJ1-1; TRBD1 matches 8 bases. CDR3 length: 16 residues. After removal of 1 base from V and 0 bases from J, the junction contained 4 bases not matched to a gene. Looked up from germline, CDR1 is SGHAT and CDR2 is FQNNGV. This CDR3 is CASSLGQGIMNTEAFF. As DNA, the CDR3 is TGTGCCAGCAGCTTAGGACAGGGGATCATGAACACTGAAGCTTTCTTT.

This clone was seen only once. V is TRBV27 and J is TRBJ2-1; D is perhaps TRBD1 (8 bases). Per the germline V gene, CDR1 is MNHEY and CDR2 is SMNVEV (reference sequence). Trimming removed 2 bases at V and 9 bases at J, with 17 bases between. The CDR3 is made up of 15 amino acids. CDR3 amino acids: CASSLGQGGWGEQFF. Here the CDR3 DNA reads TGTGCCAGCAGTTTAGGACAGGGAGGGTGGGGTGAGCAGTTCTTC.

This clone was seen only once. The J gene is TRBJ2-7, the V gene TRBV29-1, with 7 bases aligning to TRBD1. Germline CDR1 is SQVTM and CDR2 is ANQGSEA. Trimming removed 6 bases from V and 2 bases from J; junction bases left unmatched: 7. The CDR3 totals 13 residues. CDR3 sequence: CSVALGTAYEQYF. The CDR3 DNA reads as TGCAGCGTGGCCTTAGGGACAGCCTACGAGCAGTACTTC.

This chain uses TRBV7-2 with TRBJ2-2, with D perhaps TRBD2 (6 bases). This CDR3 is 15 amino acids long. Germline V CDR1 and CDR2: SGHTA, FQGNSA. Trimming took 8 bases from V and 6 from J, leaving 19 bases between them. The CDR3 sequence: CASRPPGAWPGELFF. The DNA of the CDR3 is TGTGCCAGCCGCCCCCCGGGAGCCTGGCCCGGGGAGCTGTTTTTT.

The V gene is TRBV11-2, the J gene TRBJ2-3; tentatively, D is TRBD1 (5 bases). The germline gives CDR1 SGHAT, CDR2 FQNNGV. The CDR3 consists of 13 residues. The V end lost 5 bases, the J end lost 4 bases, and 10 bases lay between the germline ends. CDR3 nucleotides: TGTGCCAGCAGCCTCGTAGGGGCAGATACGCAGTATTTT. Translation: CASSLVGADTQYF.

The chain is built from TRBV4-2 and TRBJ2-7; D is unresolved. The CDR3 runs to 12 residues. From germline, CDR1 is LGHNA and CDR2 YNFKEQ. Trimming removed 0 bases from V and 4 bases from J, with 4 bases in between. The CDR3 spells CASSQDGYEQYF. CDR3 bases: TGTGCCAGCAGCCAAGACGGGTACGAGCAGTACTTC.

The CDR3 coding sequence is TGCGCCAGCAGCTTGGACGGAGGGGTTAGGGAGACCCAGTACTTC. This translates into CASSLDGGVRETQYF. The chain carries TRBV5-1 and TRBJ2-5, with a tentative D call TRBD2 (6 bases). Germline CDR1 is SGHRS and CDR2 is YFSETQ. Trimming took off 0 bases at V and 5 bases at J, with 14 bases between the two ends. The CDR3 has 15 amino acids.

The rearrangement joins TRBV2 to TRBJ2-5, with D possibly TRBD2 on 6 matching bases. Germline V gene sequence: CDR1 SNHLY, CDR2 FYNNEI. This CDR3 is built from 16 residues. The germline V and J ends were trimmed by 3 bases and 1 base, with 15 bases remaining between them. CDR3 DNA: TGTGCCAGCAGTGACAGCGTACCGGGGGTCCAAGAGACCCAGTACTTC. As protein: CASSDSVPGVQETQYF.

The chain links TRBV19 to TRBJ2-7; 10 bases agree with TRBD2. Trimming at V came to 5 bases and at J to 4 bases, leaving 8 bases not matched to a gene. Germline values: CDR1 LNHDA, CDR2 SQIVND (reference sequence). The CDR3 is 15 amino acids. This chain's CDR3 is CASSPSSGSRYEQYF. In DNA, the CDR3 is TGTGCCAGTAGTCCTTCTAGCGGGAGTAGATACGAGCAGTACTTC.

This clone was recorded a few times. In DNA form, the CDR3 reads TGTGCCAGCAGCTTGGATACTGGAAACACCATATATTTT. It codes for CASSLDTGNTIYF. The chain carries TRBV5-4 and TRBJ1-3; no reliable D call. CDR1 is SGHNT, CDR2 YYREEE, per germline (reference sequence). The CDR3 contains 13 residues. The ends were cut back, 0 bases at V and 2 bases at J, with 3 bases in the middle.

DNA for the CDR3: TGTGCCAGCAGCACCCGGACAGGCGGAGTTAGAACTGAAGCTTTCTTT. This translates into CASSTRTGGVRTEAFF. This chain links TRBV21-1 with TRBJ1-1; the D call TRBD1 from the table was never checked on the DNA. TRBV21-1 is assigned pseudogene status. The CDR3 is 16 residues long.

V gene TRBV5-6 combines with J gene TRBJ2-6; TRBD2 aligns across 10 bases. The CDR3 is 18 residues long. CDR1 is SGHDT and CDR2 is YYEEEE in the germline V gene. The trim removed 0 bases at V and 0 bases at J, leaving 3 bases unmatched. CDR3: CASSLGLAGVSGANVLTF. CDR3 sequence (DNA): TGTGCCAGCAGCTTGGGTCTAGCGGGAGTCTCTGGGGCCAACGTCCTGACTTTC.